Listed below are T cell receptor beta chains from one sample, sequenced in a study of beta chain features in type 1 diabetes. Sequencing was performed with immunoSEQ multiplex PCR; in TCRdb, only in-frame clones are kept and a portion is missing. Of about 160,000 clones listed, around 8% are singletons. The sample taken for sequencing was central memory CD4+ T cells from blood. These receptors originate from a woman in her thirties or forties with type 1 diabetes. Each CDR3 is given with its conserved first and last residue. A D gene is named only where the DNA matches it firmly. The size entry is marked missing in some rows and otherwise reads once, few, many or a size class.

V gene,clone size,D gene,J gene,CDR3 protein,CDR3 DNA
TRBV25-1,.,TRBD1,TRBJ2-2,CASSPKRQGNTGELFF,TGTGCCAGCAGTCCGAAGAGACAGGGGAACACCGGGGAGCTGTTTTTT
TRBV6-5,few,.,TRBJ1-2,CASVDSHYGYTF,TGTGCCAGCGTCGACAGTCACTATGGCTACACCTTC
TRBV5-6,.,TRBD1,TRBJ2-7,CASSLTGGSEQYF,TGTGCCAGCAGCTTGACAGGGGGGAGCGAGCAGTACTTC
TRBV7-3,.,.,TRBJ2-1,CASSLNTDSSYNEQFF,TGTGCCAGCAGCTTAAATACGGACAGCTCCTACAATGAGCAGTTCTTC
TRBV15,.,TRBD1,TRBJ1-5,CATSRDLTGGMEPQHF,TGTGCCACCAGCAGAGACTTGACAGGGGGAATGGAGCCCCAGCATTTT
TRBV20-1,few,TRBD1,TRBJ1-1,CSSDRGEAFF,TGCAGTAGCGACAGGGGAGAAGCTTTCTTT
TRBV15,few,.,TRBJ1-1,CATSRDRGDEAFF,TGTGCCACCAGCAGAGATCGGGGGGATGAAGCTTTCTTT
TRBV30,.,TRBD1,TRBJ2-7,CAWMGAGGPRSTYEQYF,TGTGCCTGGATGGGGGCAGGGGGCCCTAGGTCAACTTACGAGCAGTACTTC
TRBV7-3,few,.,TRBJ2-5,CASSLGPITQETQYF,TGTGCCAGCAGCTTAGGGCCCATCACCCAAGAGACCCAGTACTTC
TRBV4-2,.,.,TRBJ1-1,CASSPRSGGGNTEAFF,TGTGCCAGCAGCCCCCGGTCGGGAGGAGGGAACACTGAAGCTTTCTTT
TRBV25-1,many,.,TRBJ2-4,CASVDRRNIQYF,TGTGCCAGCGTAGACAGGAGGAACATTCAGTACTTC